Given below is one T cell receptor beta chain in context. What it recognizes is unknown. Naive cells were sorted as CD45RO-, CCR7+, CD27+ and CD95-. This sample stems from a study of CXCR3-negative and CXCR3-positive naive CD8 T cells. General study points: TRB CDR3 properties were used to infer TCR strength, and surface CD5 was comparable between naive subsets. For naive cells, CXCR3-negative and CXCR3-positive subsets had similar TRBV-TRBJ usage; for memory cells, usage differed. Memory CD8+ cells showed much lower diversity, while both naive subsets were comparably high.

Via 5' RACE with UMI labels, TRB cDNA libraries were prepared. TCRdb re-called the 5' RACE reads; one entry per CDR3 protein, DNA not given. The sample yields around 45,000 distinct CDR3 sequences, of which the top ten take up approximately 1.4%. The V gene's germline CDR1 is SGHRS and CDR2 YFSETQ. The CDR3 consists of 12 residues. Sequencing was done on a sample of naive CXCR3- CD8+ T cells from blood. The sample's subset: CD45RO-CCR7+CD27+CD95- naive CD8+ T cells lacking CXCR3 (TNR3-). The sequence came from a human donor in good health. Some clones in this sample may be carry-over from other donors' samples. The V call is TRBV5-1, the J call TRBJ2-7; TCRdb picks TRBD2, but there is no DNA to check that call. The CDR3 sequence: CASSHPEGEQYF.